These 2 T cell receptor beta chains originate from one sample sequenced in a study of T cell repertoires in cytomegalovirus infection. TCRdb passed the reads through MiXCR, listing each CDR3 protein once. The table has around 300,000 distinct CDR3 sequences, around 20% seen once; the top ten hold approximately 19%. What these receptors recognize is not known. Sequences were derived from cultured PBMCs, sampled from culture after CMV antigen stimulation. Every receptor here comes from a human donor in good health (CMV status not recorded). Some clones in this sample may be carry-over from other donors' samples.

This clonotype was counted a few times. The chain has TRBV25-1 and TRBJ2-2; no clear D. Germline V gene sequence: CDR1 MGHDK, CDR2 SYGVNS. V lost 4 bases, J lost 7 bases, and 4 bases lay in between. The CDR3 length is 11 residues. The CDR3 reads CASSGYGELFF. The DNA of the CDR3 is TGTGCCAGCAGTGGTTACGGGGAGCTGTTTTTT.

CDR3 sequence reads: CASSLLAGVAGELFF. CDR3 DNA sequence: TGTGCCAGCAGTTTATTAGCGGGAGTTGCCGGGGAGCTGTTTTTT. The chain combines TRBV6-5 with TRBJ2-2; 9 positions agree with TRBD2. The CDR3 loop spans 15 amino acids. Germline CDR1 is MNHEY and CDR2 is SVGAGI. J was trimmed by 6 bases and V by 4 bases; bases with no gene match: 6.